This T cell receptor beta chain was profiled in a study of radiotherapy plus CTLA-4 blockade in lung cancer. Findings and caveats of the study: There was expansion of tumor-derived TCR clones in blood after radiotherapy plus ipilimumab.

The method was immunoSEQ multiplex PCR; TCRdb's version includes in-frame clones alone and lacks a portion of them. The sample carries tens of thousands of clones, about four fifths recorded once. It was focal radiation plus CTLA-4 blockade with ipilimumab that patients with chemo-refractory metastatic non-small-cell lung cancer received. For this clone: Its target is unknown.

In germline, CDR1 is WNHNN, CDR2 SYGVQD (reference sequence). The CDR3 contains 15 residues. V was trimmed by 3 bases and J by 5 bases, leaving 16 bases between them. The clonotype originates from a human donor with non-small cell lung cancer who had stable disease on radiotherapy plus ipilimumab. The material was peripheral blood, obtained from a patient treated with radiotherapy plus ipilimumab. This chain links TRBV10-1 with TRBJ1-1; D may be TRBD1 (6 bases). The CDR3 loop is CASSDRTAGRTEAFF. The DNA of the CDR3 is TGCGCCAGCAGTGATCGGACAGCAGGGCGTACTGAAGCTTTCTTT.